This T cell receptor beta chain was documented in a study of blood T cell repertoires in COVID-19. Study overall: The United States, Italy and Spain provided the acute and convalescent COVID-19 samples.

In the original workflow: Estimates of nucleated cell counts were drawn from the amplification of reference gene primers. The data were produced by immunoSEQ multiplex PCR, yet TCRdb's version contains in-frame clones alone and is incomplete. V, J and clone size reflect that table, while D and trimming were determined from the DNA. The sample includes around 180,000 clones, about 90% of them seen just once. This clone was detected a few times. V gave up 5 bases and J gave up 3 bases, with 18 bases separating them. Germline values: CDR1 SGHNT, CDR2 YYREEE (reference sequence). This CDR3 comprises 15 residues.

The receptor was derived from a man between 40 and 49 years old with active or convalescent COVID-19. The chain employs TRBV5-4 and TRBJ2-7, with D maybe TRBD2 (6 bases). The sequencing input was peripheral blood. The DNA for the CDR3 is TGTGCCAGCAGTCCTTCCGGGGGATCCCTCTACGAGCAGTACTTC. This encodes CASSPSGGSLYEQYF.